A single sample is the source of the 3 T cell receptor beta chains below, sequenced in a study of T cells in Graves' hyperthyroidism and ophthalmopathy. The investigators amplified TCR beta CDR3 regions from RNA transcripts. The TCR CDR3 first-round RT-PCR relied on the HTBI primer set. TCRdb re-analysed the multiplex PCR reads in MiXCR, keeping a single row per CDR3 protein. Of 300,000 to 500,000 distinct CDR3 sequences in the sample, around an eighth were seen once. What was sequenced was blood. The source of these receptors is a man aged 50 to 59 with Graves' ophthalmopathy.

This clonotype was seen more than once but under ten times. This sequence joins TRBV27 and TRBJ2-7; tentatively, D is TRBD1 (6 bases). Germline CDR1 MNHEY, CDR2 SMNVEV (reference sequence). V shed 7 bases and J shed 4 bases, with 17 bases lying between them. This CDR3 spans 14 amino acids. The CDR3 sequence is CASNSNRELYEQYF. The CDR3 nucleotides are TGTGCCAGCAACTCAAACAGGGAGTTGTACGAGCAGTACTTC.

The CDR3 loop reads CACQPGTNKQFF. The DNA of the CDR3 is TGTGCCTGTCAACCCGGGACAAATAAGCAGTTCTTC. The V call is TRBV30, the J call TRBJ2-1, with a possible D match to TRBD1 (6 bases). V lost 6 bases and J lost 11, with 17 bases in between. CDR1 is GTSNPN, CDR2 SVGIG, per germline (reference sequence). This CDR3 contains 12 residues.

This clonotype appeared many times. This chain connects TRBV11-3 to TRBJ2-4; TRBD1 aligns across 7 bases. V lost 5 bases, J lost 0 bases, and 7 bases stayed unmatched. This CDR3 has 16 residues. Germline CDR1 SGHNT, CDR2 YENEEA. This chain's CDR3 is CASSRWDRQAKNIQYF. The CDR3 DNA is TGTGCCAGCAGCCGATGGGACAGACAAGCCAAAAACATTCAGTACTTC.